This record looks at one T cell receptor beta chain sequence and its context. Its antigen is undetermined. The data originate from a study of stem cell transplantation in POMP-related autoinflammatory disease. Turning to the study itself: The study hypothesized thymoproteasome defects skew the TRB repertoire via impaired CD8+ selection. Pre-transplant patients had naive-skewed CD4+ T cells and few CD8+ T cells.

Whole-study findings and limits: In PRAID patients, the number of distinct TRB V-J gene pairings was restricted. Across all analyzed T-cell subsets, patients with PRAID tended toward reduced diversity and increased clonality.

Libraries were prepared by immunoSEQ multiplex PCR; TCRdb keeps only in-frame clonotypes and omits some of them. The data hold 8,500 to 14,000 clones, with approximately 86% observed a single time. Germline V lookup: CDR1 WSHSY, CDR2 SAAADI. This CDR3 spans 13 amino acids. V lost 4 bases to trimming and J lost 3 bases, with 9 bases between them. The chain combines TRBV10-2 with TRBJ1-1; D perhaps matches TRBD1 (5 bases). This clonotype was sampled from a human donor with POMP-related autoinflammation and immune dysregulation (PRAID). Sequencing used CD8+ T cells from PBMCs, obtained before stem cell transplantation. CDR3 DNA: TGCGCCAGCAGTGGGTCGGGGGACACTGAAGCTTTCTTT. Translated: CASSGSGDTEAFF.